This T cell receptor beta chain was documented in a study of blood T cells in healthy people across ages. The study, taken as a whole, reports: Estimated diversity, derived from one million T cells, was regarded as an underestimate.

Those donating, healthy Caucasian individuals from Russia, were aged roughly 6 to 100. V was pared by 2 bases and J by 6 bases, with 17 bases between. Germline V gene lookup returns CDR1 SGHRS and CDR2 YFSETQ. The CDR3 totals 15 residues. Primers used in a second PCR of roughly 6 to 12 cycles were a sample-barcoded 5' primer and a J-beta primer mix. TCRdb passed the 5' RACE reads through MiXCR, listing each CDR3 protein once. The sample has 700,000 or so distinct CDR3 sequences; 22% are singletons. For this clonotype: Its antigen is not identified.

The chain couples TRBV5-1 to TRBJ1-1, with D possibly being TRBD1 (6 bases). The TCR sequence derives from a man between 65 and 85 years old in good health. The sample taken for sequencing was blood. The CDR3 DNA reads TGCGCCAGCAGCTTTGACCGGACAGCCCGGTCTGAAGCTTTCTTT. Amino acids: CASSFDRTARSEAFF.